This T cell receptor beta chain was sequenced in a study of CD8 T cells in ankylosing spondylitis. Study-level results: A TCR beta motif of under 10 highly homologous variants appeared characteristic of ankylosing spondylitis blood.

TCRdb re-called the 5' RACE reads with MiXCR, one entry per CDR3 protein. Of 100,000 to 150,000 distinct CDR3 sequences in the sample, about a sixth were seen once. About this clonotype itself: The target antigen is unknown.

Between the trimmed V and J ends, which lost 2 bases and 3 bases, there was a span of 17 bases. CDR3 length: 16 amino acids. Germline V gene sequence: CDR1 SGHKS, CDR2 YYEKEE (reference sequence). The chain employs TRBV5-5 and TRBJ1-1, with D uncertain. Sequencing was carried out using blood, either unsorted or a sorted T cell fraction (not recorded which). The sequence was obtained from a male donor with ankylosing spondylitis. Written as DNA, the CDR3 is TGTGCCAGCAGCTTTTCCTTTGGGAACTCCTACACTGAAGCTTTCTTT. It specifies CASSFSFGNSYTEAFF.